These 13 T cell receptor beta chains share one sample of origin, sequenced in a study of metastatic and nonmetastatic thyroid tumors. Thyroid surgery was performed in patients who had received no treatment beforehand. TCRdb re-called the PCR reads with MiXCR. The repertoire includes 20,000 or so clones, 22% of them detected once, and 10% to 15% sits in the top ten. Sequencing was carried out using tumor tissue. The receptors derive from a female donor with papillary thyroid cancer or a benign thyroid nodule (not recorded which). Some clones in this sample may be carry-over from other donors' samples.

J is TRBJ2-3 and V is TRBV6-1; maybe TRBD1 (6 bases). Germline V CDR1 and CDR2: MNHNS, SASEGT. The germline V and J ends were trimmed by 6 bases and 6 bases, with 22 bases remaining between them. The CDR3 has 16 residues. The CDR3 spells CASSKLGARKLDTQYF. The DNA of the CDR3 is TGTGCCAGCAGCAAACTGGGGGCTCGTAAACTGGATACGCAGTATTTT.

This clone has at least ten counts. The gene calls are TRBV12-3 or TRBV12-4 and TRBJ2-3; 10 bases map to TRBD1. J gave up 0 bases and V 7 bases, and 7 bases lay outside the gene matches. The CDR3 is made up of 16 amino acids. The CDR3 DNA sequence: TGTGCCAGCAATAGACAGGGGGCCTCTAGCACAGATACGCAGTATTTT. Protein: CASNRQGASSTDTQYF.

V gene TRBV10-1 combines with J gene TRBJ2-1, with TRBD2 matching 9 bases. CDR3 length: 17 amino acids. Trimming at V came to 0 bases and at J to 8 bases, leaving 11 bases not matched to a gene. Germline CDR1 is WNHNN and CDR2 is SYGVQD (reference sequence). CDR3 sequence reads: CASSESQLSGRFDEQFF. The CDR3 nucleotides read TGCGCCAGCAGTGAGTCCCAACTCAGCGGGAGGTTCGATGAGCAGTTCTTC.

This clone was seen more than once but under ten times. The chain combines TRBV27 with TRBJ2-1; maybe TRBD1 (6 bases). The CDR3 is 17 amino acids. CDR1 and CDR2 (germline): MNHEY, SMNVEV (reference sequence). Trimming cost V 5 bases and J 11 bases, with 28 bases left between them. The CDR3 bases are TGTGCCAGCAGTGCTACAGGGATCCAGAGGGGCATAATGAAGCAGTTCTTC. The encoded protein is CASSATGIQRGIMKQFF.

There are a few counts of this clone. The J gene is TRBJ2-7, the V gene TRBV6-1; 8 positions agree with TRBD2. Germline-derived CDR1 and CDR2 are MNHNS and SASEGT. The CDR3 is 16 amino acids. With 5 bases clipped from V and 3 bases from J, the junction kept 12 bases outside the gene matches. The CDR3 region has the DNA TGTGCCAGCAGTAAGACCCCTCCGGGGGGGAACTACGAGCAGTACTTC. Its translation: CASSKTPPGGNYEQYF.

The gene calls are TRBV28 and TRBJ2-7, with TRBD1 matching 12 bases. The V gene's germline CDR1 is MDHEN and CDR2 SYDVKM. This CDR3 has 17 residues. The trim removed 5 bases at V and 2 bases at J, leaving 10 bases unmatched. CDR3 in DNA: TGTGCCAGCAGTACTCCGACTGGGACAGGGGGCCCCTACGAGCAGTACTTC. This sequence encodes CASSTPTGTGGPYEQYF.

This clone was seen only a few times. The rearrangement joins TRBV7-3 to TRBJ2-2; 11 nucleotides agree with TRBD1. V lost 5 bases to trimming and J lost 5 bases; unmatched junction nucleotides: 10. From germline, CDR1 is SGHTA and CDR2 FQGTGA. This CDR3 spans 17 amino acids. This CDR3 reads CASSATGQGVRTGELFF. The CDR3 nucleotides read TGTGCCAGCAGCGCTACGGGACAGGGGGTTAGGACCGGGGAGCTGTTTTTT.

This clone has just a few counts. This may be a read error, as it is one base from a much larger clone. V and J are TRBV29-1 and TRBJ1-1; tentatively, D is TRBD1 (6 bases). The germline V and J ends were trimmed by 6 bases and 0 bases, with 14 bases remaining between them. Germline lookup yields CDR1 SQVTM and CDR2 ANQGSEA. The CDR3 length is 14 residues. The CDR3 DNA is TGCAGCGTCAACAGTGGGGGCATGAACACTGAAGCTTTCTTT. Its translation: CSVNSGGMNTEAFF.

This clone qualifies as medium-sized. The rearrangement joins TRBV11-2 to TRBJ2-1; TRBD2 might be the D (6 bases). Germline-derived CDR1 and CDR2 are SGHAT and FQNNGV. Trimming stripped 8 bases from V and 6 bases from J, with 17 bases between. CDR3 length: 14 amino acids. The CDR3 nucleotides read TGTGCCAGCGGGGATGAATGGAGGGCCAATGAGCAGTTCTTC. This codes for CASGDEWRANEQFF.

This clone was observed many times. This rearrangement joins TRBV28 to TRBJ2-7; no clear D gene. V dropped 4 bases and J dropped 4 bases, with 20 bases sitting between them. Germline CDR1 is MDHEN and CDR2 is SYDVKM. The CDR3 covers 16 residues. Here the CDR3 reads CASSSVGISLGYEQYF. CDR3 nucleotides: TGTGCCAGCAGTTCGGTGGGGATAAGCTTGGGGTACGAGCAGTACTTC. The full variable domain, rest sourced from reference TRBV28 and TRBJ2-7, is DVKVTQSSRYLVKRTGEKVFLECVQDMDHENMFWYRQDPGLGLRLIYFSYDVKMKEKGDIPEGYSVSREKKERFSLILESASTNQTSMYLCASSSVGISLGYEQYFGPGTRLTVT.

This clone qualifies as medium-sized. This rearrangement joins TRBV6-5 to TRBJ2-7; the match to TRBD2 covers 8 bases. This CDR3 spans 14 amino acids. CDR1 is MNHEY and CDR2 is SVGAGI in the germline V gene. V lost 2 bases to trimming and J lost 2 bases; unmatched junction nucleotides: 2. As DNA, the CDR3 is TGTGCCAGCAGTTACACTAGCGGAGCCTACGAGCAGTACTTC. This codes for CASSYTSGAYEQYF.

A few counts support this clone. The chain has TRBV4-3 and TRBJ1-1, with a tentative D call TRBD1 (5 bases). Trimming pared 5 bases from V and 1 base from J, leaving 14 bases between. Germline assignment: CDR1 LGHNA and CDR2 YSLEER. This CDR3 is 15 amino acids long. Here the CDR3 DNA reads TGCGCCAGCAGCGGACATTTGGGAGAGAACACTGAAGCTTTCTTT. Translating gives CASSGHLGENTEAFF.

Points on this clone: A read error may account for a junction end that differs from germline. This chain connects TRBV7-2 to TRBJ2-7, with D unclear. Germline lookup yields CDR1 SGHTA and CDR2 FQGNSA. CDR3 length equals 15 residues. The CDR3, as DNA: TGTGCCAGCAGCTTGGCTAGGATAGGAATCTACGAGCATTACTTC. Translating it yields CASSLARIGIYEHYF.